This T cell receptor beta chain was captured in a study of cytomegalovirus exposure and HLA in healthy donors. The study, taken as a whole, reports: Across donors, sequencing depth was assumed by presence/absence analyses to be roughly uniform. Most TCR sequences were rare, but some public TCRs occurred in many donors.

On this clone itself: Its specificity is not known.

PCR primers comprised 60 Vbeta and 13 Jbeta primers. Assay: immunoSEQ multiplex PCR; the TCRdb copy retains only in-frame clones and omits some. The sample yields around 150,000 clones, more than 75% seen once. CDR3 length equals 15 residues. CDR1 and CDR2 (germline): MNHEY, SVGAGI. This receptor was identified in a man aged 45 to 65 in good health and CMV-seronegative. This chain links TRBV6-5 with TRBJ2-5; 10 nucleotides line up with TRBD1. The DNA end is more similar to TRBJ2-7, so the J call may be wrong. The specimen sequenced was PBMCs. In DNA form, the CDR3 reads TGTGCCAGCAGTTACAGGGACAGGGGACTGTACGAGCAGTACTTC. This gives the protein CASSYRDRGLYEQYF.